The 31 T cell receptor beta chains listed next were all sequenced from one sample in a study of CD8+CD57+ T cells in acquired aplastic anemia. All patients picked for sequencing had shown, by flow cytometry, an expansion of CD8+CD57+ cells. Genomic DNA was employed as the template in profiling TCR beta VDJ and CDR3. TCRdb re-called the reads with MiXCR, one entry per CDR3 protein. The repertoire holds around 170,000 distinct CDR3 sequences, with roughly half as singletons. Material for sequencing was sorted CD4+, CD8+, or CD8+CD57+ T cells (not recorded which) from PBMCs. These receptor sequences come from a human donor with aplastic anemia.

V and J are TRBV20-1 and TRBJ1-3, with D unclear. From germline, CDR1 is DFQATT and CDR2 SNEGSKA (reference sequence). The CDR3 is 13 residues long. The CDR3: CSAMSGAGNTIYF. In DNA form, the CDR3 reads TGCAGCGCCATGAGTGGAGCTGGAAACACCATATATTTT.

This clonotype has only a few counts. V gene TRBV15 combines with J gene TRBJ2-7, with a tentative D call TRBD1 (6 bases). The V gene lost 0 bases and the J gene lost 6 bases, with 6 bases spanning the gap. CDR3 length equals 12 residues. Looked up from germline, CDR1 is LNHNV and CDR2 is YYDKDF (reference sequence). As DNA, the CDR3 is TGTGCCACCAGCAGAGACAGGGGCGAGCAGTACTTC. Protein sequence: CATSRDRGEQYF.

A note on this clonotype: One base away lies a much larger clone, so this may be a sequencing read error. The chain uses TRBV20-1 and TRBJ2-2, with D maybe TRBD2 (5 bases). In germline, CDR1 is DFQATT, CDR2 SNEGSKA (reference sequence). The CDR3 runs to 15 residues. CDR3 region: CRARGIGLNTGELFF. The DNA for the CDR3 is TGCAGGGCTAGAGGGATTGGACTTAACACCGGGGAGCTGTTTTTT.

The CDR3 is CATTGTGVAKNIQYF. CDR3 in DNA: TGTGCCACGACCGGGACAGGGGTAGCCAAAAACATTCAGTACTTC. The gene calls are TRBV24-1 and TRBJ2-4, with 10 bases matching TRBD1. Losses at the gene ends were 10 bases for V and 0 bases for J; bases not matched to a gene: 5. The CDR3 is 15 amino acids. Germline V CDR1 and CDR2: KGHDR, SFDVKD.

The sample holds a few counts of this clonotype. This chain links TRBV7-8 with TRBJ2-1; no clear D gene. This CDR3 is built from 13 residues. Trimming took off 5 bases at V and 4 bases at J, with 9 bases between the two ends. Germline CDR1 SGHVS, CDR2 FQNEAQ. CDR3 bases: TGTGCCAGCAGCCGTACTCAGTACAATGAGCAGTTCTTC. Translating gives CASSRTQYNEQFF.

This clonotype came up many times. This chain joins TRBV5-1 and TRBJ1-1; possible D gene TRBD1, 5 bases. CDR1 and CDR2 from the germline V gene are SGHRS and YFSETQ. This CDR3 is 15 amino acids long. V gave up 4 bases and J gave up 1 base, with 14 bases separating them. The CDR3 here is CASSPPRGRNTEAFF. CDR3 sequence (DNA): TGCGCCAGCAGCCCGCCTCGGGGACGGAACACTGAAGCTTTCTTT.

Turning to this clonotype: At one of its ends the junction is not consistent with the germline gene, which may arise from a read error. This chain connects TRBV10-2 to TRBJ2-7; D remains unclear. Germline loops: CDR1 WSHSY, CDR2 SAAADI. This CDR3 has 15 amino acids. The CDR3 region has the DNA TGTGCCAGCAGCGTAGATTTAGCCCCCACCTACGAGCAGTACTTC. It yields the protein CASSVDLAPTYEQYF.

This chain joins TRBV7-3 and TRBJ2-3; possible D gene TRBD2, 6 bases. CDR3 size: 14 residues. Germline loops: CDR1 SGHTA, CDR2 FQGTGA. Trimming stripped 8 bases from V and 5 bases from J, with 17 bases between. The CDR3 DNA reads TGTGCCAGCGGGCGGGGAGATAAATTAGATACGCAGTATTTT. The encoded protein is CASGRGDKLDTQYF.

This clonotype was detected many times. The DNA for the CDR3 is TGTGCCAGCAGCTTAACAATAGTAGTCGGTGGCTTCTTC. Its translation is CASSLTIVVGGFF. V gene TRBV7-2 combines with J gene TRBJ2-1; no definite D call. CDR3 length equals 13 residues. From germline, CDR1 is SGHTA and CDR2 FQGNSA. V lost 2 bases and J lost 16, with 18 bases in between.

At least ten counts were recorded for this clonotype. The chain joins TRBV11-3 to TRBJ2-7, with TRBD1 matching 7 bases. The germline CDR1 and CDR2 sequences are SGHNT and YENEEA. V shed 5 bases and J 8 bases; nucleotides not matched to a gene: 18. This CDR3 region has 16 residues. The CDR3 sequence is CASSPREETGTAKQYF. The DNA for the CDR3 is TGTGCCAGCAGCCCAAGGGAAGAAACCGGGACAGCCAAGCAGTACTTC.

V is TRBV10-2 and J is TRBJ1-1; the D gene is possibly TRBD1 (5 bases). Germline V gene lookup returns CDR1 WSHSY and CDR2 SAAADI. Trimming removed 3 bases from V and 1 base from J, with 9 bases in between. The length of the CDR3 is 14 residues. The CDR3 region is CASSDGGGNTEAFF. CDR3 sequence (DNA): TGCGCCAGCAGTGACGGTGGGGGGAACACTGAAGCTTTCTTT.

In the case of this clonotype: With a much larger clone just one base away, this may be a read error. The V gene is TRBV5-1, the J gene TRBJ2-2; D is perhaps TRBD1 (6 bases). CDR1 and CDR2 (germline): SGHRS, YFSETQ. V was pared by 7 bases and J by 0 bases, with 13 bases between. The CDR3 contains 15 residues. This CDR3 is CASGPGHSNTGELFF. As DNA, the CDR3 is TGCGCCAGCGGCCCGGGACACTCGAACACCGGGGAGCTGTTTTTT.

The J gene is TRBJ2-3, the V gene TRBV7-2; no reliable D call. The CDR3 sequence is 12 residues long. Germline V gives CDR1 SGHTA, CDR2 FQGNSA. Trimming pared 1 base from V and 7 bases from J, leaving 6 bases between. CDR3 nucleotide sequence: TGTGCCAGCAGCTTAGTCGGGCATACGCAGTATTTT. Its protein product is CASSLVGHTQYF.

As to this clonotype: Just one base apart from a much larger clone, this may be a read error. This chain joins TRBV20-1 and TRBJ2-3; possibly TRBD1 or TRBD2 for D (6 bases each). The CDR3 sequence is 15 residues long. V lost 7 bases and J lost 0, with 17 bases in between. From germline, CDR1 is DFQATT and CDR2 SNEGSKA (reference sequence). The CDR3, as DNA: TGCAGTGTTCCGGACGGGGGCCGGAGCACAGATACGCAGTATTTT. Protein product: CSVPDGGRSTDTQYF.

This clonotype was detected many times. The chain is built from TRBV10-1 and TRBJ2-3, with 10 bases fitting TRBD2. Germline assignment: CDR1 WNHNN and CDR2 SYGVQD (reference sequence). Losses at the gene ends were 5 bases for V and 0 bases for J; bases not matched to a gene: 5. The CDR3 extends over 16 amino acids. CDR3 bases: TGCGCCAGCAGTCGGACTAGCGGCCAAAGCACAGATACGCAGTATTTT. Translating it yields CASSRTSGQSTDTQYF.

This clonotype was counted at least ten times. The rearrangement links TRBV6-5 to TRBJ1-2; TRBD1 is a possible D gene (5 bases). Trimming removed 2 bases at V and 4 bases at J, with 11 bases between. The CDR3 is 14 amino acids. CDR1 is MNHEY, CDR2 SVGAGI, per germline. The CDR3 protein is CASSYDSMLYGYTF. CDR3 in DNA: TGTGCCAGCAGTTACGACAGTATGCTCTATGGCTACACCTTC.

This chain links TRBV7-2 with TRBJ1-6; D remains ambiguous. V dropped 1 base and J dropped 9 bases, with 13 bases sitting between them. Germline V gives CDR1 SGHTA, CDR2 FQGNSA. CDR3 length: 15 amino acids. The CDR3 sequence is CASSLGLERASPLHF. CDR3 sequence (DNA): TGTGCCAGCAGCTTAGGCCTCGAAAGGGCTTCACCCCTCCACTTT.

The chain couples TRBV12-3 or TRBV12-4 to TRBJ1-6; D gene unclear. V shed 5 bases and J shed 13 bases, with 12 bases lying between them. The CDR3 covers 12 residues. The CDR3 protein is CASSAGSFPLHF. CDR3 nucleotide sequence: TGTGCCAGCAGTGCGGGTAGTTTTCCCCTCCACTTT.

This clonotype was observed many times. The chain is built from TRBV7-6 and TRBJ2-5, with D possibly matching TRBD1 (6 bases). Trimming took off 5 bases at V and 5 bases at J, with 18 bases between the two ends. CDR1 is SGHVS and CDR2 is FNYEAQ in the germline V gene. CDR3 length: 15 residues. The CDR3 sequence: CASSPGQTPKETQYF. The CDR3 DNA sequence: TGTGCCAGCAGCCCCGGACAGACTCCCAAGGAGACCCAGTACTTC.

J is TRBJ2-1 and V is TRBV7-2, with D uncertain. From germline, CDR1 is SGHTA and CDR2 FQGNSA. The V end lost 5 bases, the J end lost 2 bases, and 7 bases lay between the germline ends. CDR3 length: 13 amino acids. Here the CDR3 DNA reads TGTGCCAGCAGCCCATTTCCCTACAATGAGCAGTTCTTC. It is translated as CASSPFPYNEQFF.

In its sample, this clonotype was seen a few times. J is TRBJ2-7 and V is TRBV10-3; 10 positions match TRBD1. Germline loops: CDR1 ENHRY, CDR2 SYGVKD. The V gene end was trimmed by 4 bases and the J gene end by 4 bases; junction bases not matched to a gene: 7. This CDR3 is built from 15 residues. The CDR3 coding sequence is TGTGCCATCAGTGTTGGGACAGGGGTCCTGTACGAGCAGTACTTC. Translated, it gives CAISVGTGVLYEQYF.

The V and J genes are TRBV15 and TRBJ1-1; D is unclear. The CDR3 has 14 amino acids. Germline CDR1 and CDR2: LNHNV and YYDKDF (reference sequence). V lost 0 bases and J 1 base, leaving 6 bases between the germline ends. CDR3 in DNA: TGTGCCACCAGCAGAGATATGCAGAACACTGAAGCTTTCTTT. Translation gives CATSRDMQNTEAFF.

This clonotype appeared many times. The chain combines TRBV7-2 with TRBJ2-1, with TRBD1 as a possible D gene (6 bases). The CDR3 runs 11 residues. Trimming left V 2 bases short and J 10 bases short, with 6 bases between. Germline values: CDR1 SGHTA, CDR2 FQGNSA. The CDR3 loop reads CASSLRGEQFF. The CDR3 DNA is TGTGCCAGCAGCTTAAGGGGGGAGCAGTTCTTC.

This clonotype was seen many times. The chain's CDR3 is CASSLEQGFDEQYF. The CDR3 DNA follows: TGTGCCAGCAGCTTAGAGCAGGGGTTCGACGAGCAGTACTTC. This chain joins TRBV11-3 and TRBJ2-7; tentatively, D is TRBD1 (6 bases). The germline V gene encodes CDR1 SGHNT and CDR2 YENEEA. Between the trimmed V and J ends, which lost 0 bases and 5 bases, there was a span of 11 bases. This CDR3 comprises 14 residues.

The chain is built from TRBV2 and TRBJ1-6, with 10 nucleotides matching TRBD1. The trim removed 7 bases at V and 10 bases at J, leaving 7 bases unmatched. CDR1 SNHLY and CDR2 FYNNEI come from the germline V gene. This CDR3 has 14 amino acids. The CDR3, as DNA: TGTGCCAGCATCCGGGACAGGGGTACATCACCCCTCCACTTT. Translation: CASIRDRGTSPLHF.

The V call is TRBV7-3, the J call TRBJ2-1, with 9 bases identical to TRBD2. CDR1 is SGHTA, CDR2 FQGTGA, per germline. V lost 7 bases and J lost 10; bases outside the gene matches: 5. CDR3 length: 12 residues. DNA for the CDR3: TGTGCCAGCAACCCTAGCGGGAAAGAGCAGTTCTTC. Translated: CASNPSGKEQFF.

This clonotype was picked up a small number of times. The CDR3: CASRPGLDTDEQFF. The CDR3 region has the DNA TGCGCCAGCCGGCCGGGACTAGACACAGATGAGCAGTTCTTC. The J gene is TRBJ2-1, the V gene TRBV5-1; TRBD2 matches at 8 bases. The junction had 11 bases not matched to a gene; V was cut back by 7 bases and J by 8 bases. CDR1 is SGHRS, CDR2 YFSETQ, per germline. The CDR3 is 14 amino acids.

The chain employs TRBV7-2 and TRBJ2-7; 12 bases map to TRBD2. The CDR3 totals 14 residues. After removal of 3 bases from V and 5 bases from J, the junction contained 2 bases not matched to a gene. Germline V gives CDR1 SGHTA, CDR2 FQGNSA. CDR3 in amino acids: CASSLTSGGHEQYF. CDR3 sequence (DNA): TGTGCCAGCAGCTTGACTAGCGGGGGCCACGAGCAGTACTTC.

Ten or more counts support this clonotype. This chain connects TRBV5-5 to TRBJ2-3, with TRBD2 matching 10 bases. The CDR3 spans 15 residues. V was pared by 4 bases and J by 5 bases, with 7 bases of the junction left unmatched. From germline, CDR1 is SGHKS and CDR2 YYEKEE (reference sequence). The CDR3 protein is CASSGGTSVEDTQYF. The CDR3, as DNA: TGTGCCAGCAGCGGTGGGACTAGCGTGGAAGATACGCAGTATTTT.

The count of this clonotype is one. This rearrangement joins TRBV7-6 to TRBJ2-5; tentatively, D is TRBD1 (6 bases). The germline V and J ends were trimmed by 3 bases and 4 bases, with 9 bases remaining between them. This CDR3 contains 13 residues. In germline, CDR1 is SGHVS, CDR2 FNYEAQ. The CDR3 coding sequence is TGTGCCAGCAGCTTTGCAGGGGCAGAGACCCAGTACTTC. It is translated as CASSFAGAETQYF.

In nucleotides, the CDR3 is TGTGCCAGCAGCTCCCCGGGGGACTATGGCTACACCTTC. Translating gives CASSSPGDYGYTF. The rearrangement uses TRBV7-4 and TRBJ1-2, with a weak D call TRBD1 (5 bases). Germline lookup yields CDR1 SGHVT and CDR2 SQSDAQ. The CDR3 sequence is 13 residues long. Trimming removed 4 bases from V and 3 bases from J, with 9 bases in between.